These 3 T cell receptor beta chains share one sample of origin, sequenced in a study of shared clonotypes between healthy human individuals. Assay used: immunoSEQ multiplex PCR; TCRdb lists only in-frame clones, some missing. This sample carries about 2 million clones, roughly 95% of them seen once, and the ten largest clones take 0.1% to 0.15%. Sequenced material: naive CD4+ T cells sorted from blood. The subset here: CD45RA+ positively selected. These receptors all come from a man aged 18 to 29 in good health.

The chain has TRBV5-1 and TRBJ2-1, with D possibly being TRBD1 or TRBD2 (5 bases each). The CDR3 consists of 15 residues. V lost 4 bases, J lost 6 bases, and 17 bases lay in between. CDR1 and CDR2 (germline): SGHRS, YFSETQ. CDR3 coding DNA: TGCGCCAGCAGCAGAGGGGATAGCCGGGGCAATGAGCAGTTCTTC. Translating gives CASSRGDSRGNEQFF.

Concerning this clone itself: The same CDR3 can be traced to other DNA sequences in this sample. CDR3 in DNA: TGTGCCAGCAGTTTATTGGGGACGGGAAGCACAGATACGCAGTATTTT. Its protein is CASSLLGTGSTDTQYF. This sequence joins TRBV28 and TRBJ2-3; either TRBD1 or TRBD2 may supply D (5 bases each). Germline CDR1 reads MDHEN; CDR2 reads SYDVKM. The V and J ends lost 1 base and 0 bases respectively, with 11 bases between them. The CDR3 has 16 residues.

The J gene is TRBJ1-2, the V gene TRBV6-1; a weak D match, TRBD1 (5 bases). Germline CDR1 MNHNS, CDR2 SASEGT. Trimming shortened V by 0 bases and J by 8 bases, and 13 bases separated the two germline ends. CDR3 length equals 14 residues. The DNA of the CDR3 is TGTGCCAGCAGTGAAGCTTTAGGGACTGGCGGCTACACCTTC. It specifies CASSEALGTGGYTF.